Listed below are T cell receptor beta chains from one sample, sequenced in a study of blood T cell repertoires in COVID-19. Method: immunoSEQ multiplex PCR; TCRdb's copy keeps in-frame clones and lacks some. Of 260,000 or so clones detected, around 89% appear once; the ten largest clones hold 0.95% to 1.5%. Sequencing was performed on PBMCs or T cells enriched from blood (not recorded which). The receptors shown here come from a woman between 35 and 50 years old with acute COVID-19. Each CDR3 is given with its conserved first and last residue. The order of the fields is CDR3 DNA, CDR3 protein, D gene, clone size, V gene, J gene. A D gene is named only where the DNA matches it firmly. Only some rows state a clone size, as once, few, many or a class for expanded clones.

cdr3_nt: TGCGCCAGCAGCTTGGCTGACAGGGGGCGGGTCACTGAAGCTTTCTTT; cdr3_aa: CASSLADRGRVTEAFF; d_call: TRBD1; clone_size: few; v_call: TRBV5-1; j_call: TRBJ1-1
cdr3_nt: TGTGCCAGCAGTTACTCGAAAAGCGGAGGAGATACGCAGTATTTT; cdr3_aa: CASSYSKSGGDTQYF; d_call: NA; clone_size: NA; v_call: TRBV6-5; j_call: TRBJ2-3
cdr3_nt: TGTGCTAGTGGTTTGGGCGGGGGTGGTATTCGTTTGGATGAGCAGTTCTTC; cdr3_aa: CASGLGGGGIRLDEQFF; d_call: TRBD2; clone_size: NA; v_call: TRBV12-5; j_call: TRBJ2-1
cdr3_nt: TGCAGCGCCGCAGCAGGGACTAACACTGAAGCTTTCTTT; cdr3_aa: CSAAAGTNTEAFF; d_call: NA; clone_size: once; v_call: TRBV29-1; j_call: TRBJ1-1
cdr3_nt: TGCAGTGCTAGATTTGGCGAGACCCAGTACTTC; cdr3_aa: CSARFGETQYF; d_call: NA; clone_size: NA; v_call: TRBV20-1; j_call: TRBJ2-5
cdr3_nt: TGCGCCAGCAGCTTGGCCCGTCAGCAGGCGGGAGCAGATACGCAGTATTTT; cdr3_aa: CASSLARQQAGADTQYF; d_call: TRBD2; clone_size: NA; v_call: TRBV5-1; j_call: TRBJ2-3
cdr3_nt: TGCGCCAGCAGCACCGGACAGGGCAGCGAAAAACTGTTTTTT; cdr3_aa: CASSTGQGSEKLFF; d_call: TRBD1; clone_size: NA; v_call: TRBV5-1; j_call: TRBJ1-4
cdr3_nt: TGTGCCTGGAGTGGCGGCGGGCACACCATATATTTT; cdr3_aa: CAWSGGGHTIYF; d_call: NA; clone_size: NA; v_call: TRBV30; j_call: TRBJ1-3
cdr3_nt: TGTGCCGCGGCGGGCCACCTCAACTATGGCTACACCTTC; cdr3_aa: CAAAGHLNYGYTF; d_call: NA; clone_size: NA; v_call: TRBV10-3; j_call: TRBJ1-2
cdr3_nt: TGTGCCAGCAGCTACCGACAGGGTCCAAACACCATATATTTT; cdr3_aa: CASSYRQGPNTIYF; d_call: TRBD1; clone_size: few; v_call: TRBV7-2; j_call: TRBJ1-3
cdr3_nt: TGTGCCAGTAGTAGTAGGACTAGCGGGAGTAATGAGCAGTTCTTC; cdr3_aa: CASSSRTSGSNEQFF; d_call: TRBD2; clone_size: few; v_call: TRBV19; j_call: TRBJ2-1
cdr3_nt: TGTGCCAGCAGTGCCTCTGCTACAGGGAGGGTCGACAATGAGCAGTTCTTC; cdr3_aa: CASSASATGRVDNEQFF; d_call: NA; clone_size: NA; v_call: TRBV27; j_call: TRBJ2-1
cdr3_nt: TGCGCCAGCAGCGCACCGGGACAGGGTTATTCACCCCTCCACTTT; cdr3_aa: CASSAPGQGYSPLHF; d_call: TRBD1; clone_size: NA; v_call: TRBV5-1; j_call: TRBJ1-6